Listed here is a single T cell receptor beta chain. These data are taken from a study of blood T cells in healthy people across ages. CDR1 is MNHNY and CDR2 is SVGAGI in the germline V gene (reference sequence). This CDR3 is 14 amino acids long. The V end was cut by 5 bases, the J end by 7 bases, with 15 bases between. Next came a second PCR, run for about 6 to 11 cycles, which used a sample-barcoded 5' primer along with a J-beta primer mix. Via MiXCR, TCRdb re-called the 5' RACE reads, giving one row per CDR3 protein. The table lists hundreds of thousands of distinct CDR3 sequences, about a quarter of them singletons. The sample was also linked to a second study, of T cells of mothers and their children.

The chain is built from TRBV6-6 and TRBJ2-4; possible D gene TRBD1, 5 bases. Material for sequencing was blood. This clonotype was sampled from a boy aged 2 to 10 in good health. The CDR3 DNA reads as TGTGCCAGCAGTCCTGGTGCCTCAGGGAACATTCAGTACTTC. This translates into CASSPGASGNIQYF.